What follows describes a single T cell receptor (beta chain). The CDR3 runs 14 residues. V gave up 2 bases and J gave up 3 bases, with 10 bases separating them. CDR1 is SGHTA, CDR2 FQGNSA, per germline. This specimen comes from a study of T-cell memory formation after mild COVID-19. The TCR alpha and TCR beta cDNA libraries, bearing sample barcodes and UMIs, were generated by 5'RACE using constant-segment primers. TCRdb fed the 5' RACE reads into MiXCR, producing one record per CDR3 protein. The data hold approximately 300,000 distinct CDR3 sequences, with approximately 15% observed a single time. This clonotype originated in a man younger than 30 who had mild COVID-19 (a few samples of this study predate the infection). Cell type and time point are not known. Material for sequencing was PBMCs or a T cell subset sorted from them (not recorded which). This chain joins TRBV7-2 and TRBJ1-1; unclear D gene. Here the CDR3 DNA reads TGTGCCAGCAGCTTATTGGTGGGGTACACTGAAGCTTTCTTT. As protein: CASSLLVGYTEAFF.